This TCR beta chain is drawn from a study of cytomegalovirus exposure and HLA in healthy donors. About the research overall: Among the roughly 400 genotyped donors, less than 85% were placed in the Caucasian-associated ancestry cluster.

Germline V gene sequence: CDR1 MNHNY, CDR2 SVGAGI (reference sequence). The CDR3 spans 15 residues. V dropped 5 bases and J dropped 1; count of bases not matched to a gene: 5. The primer mix had 60 Vbeta and 13 Jbeta primers. Sequencing was performed with immunoSEQ multiplex PCR; in TCRdb, only in-frame clones are kept and a portion is missing. Among fewer than 75,000 clones listed, around 83% were seen once. Study conclusions and caveats: In a later analysis, TCR beta V- and J-gene trimming was associated with a missense DCLRE1C variant. In a later analysis, an Asian-associated ancestry cluster reportedly showed fewer N-insertions than the roughly 730-donor mean.

Comment on this clone: What it binds is not known.

The TCR originated in a man aged 30-40 years in good health and CMV-seronegative. The sequenced sample was PBMCs. The chain uses TRBV6-6 and TRBJ2-5, with TRBD1 matching over 9 bases. The CDR3 coding sequence is TGTGCCAGCAGTACACAGGGGGCTTCCCAAGAGACCCAGTACTTC. It encodes CASSTQGASQETQYF.